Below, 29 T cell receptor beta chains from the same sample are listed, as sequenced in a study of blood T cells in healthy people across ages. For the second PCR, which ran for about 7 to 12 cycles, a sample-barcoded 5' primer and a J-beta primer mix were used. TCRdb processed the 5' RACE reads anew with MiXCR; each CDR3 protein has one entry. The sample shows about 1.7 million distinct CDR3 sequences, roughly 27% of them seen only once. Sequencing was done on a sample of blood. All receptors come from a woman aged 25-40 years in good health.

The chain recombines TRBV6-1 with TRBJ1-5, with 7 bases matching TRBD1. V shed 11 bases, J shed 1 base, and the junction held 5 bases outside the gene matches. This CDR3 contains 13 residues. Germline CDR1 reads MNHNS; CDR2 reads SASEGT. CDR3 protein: CAAGGGSNQPQHF. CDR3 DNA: TGTGCCGCAGGGGGGGGCAGCAATCAGCCCCAGCATTTT.

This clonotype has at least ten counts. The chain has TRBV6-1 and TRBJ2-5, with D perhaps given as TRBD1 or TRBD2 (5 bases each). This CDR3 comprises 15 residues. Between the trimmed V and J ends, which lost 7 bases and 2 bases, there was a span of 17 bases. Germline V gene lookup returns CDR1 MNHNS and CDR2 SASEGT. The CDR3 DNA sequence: TGTGCCAGCACTGAGAGGCGGTGGGGGCAAGAGACCCAGTACTTC. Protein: CASTERRWGQETQYF.

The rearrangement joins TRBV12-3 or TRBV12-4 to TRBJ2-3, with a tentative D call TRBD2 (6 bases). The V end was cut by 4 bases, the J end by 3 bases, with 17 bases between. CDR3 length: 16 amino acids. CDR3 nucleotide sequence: TGTGCCAGCAGTTCTCCCCTAGGCGGGGTGACAGATACGCAGTATTTT. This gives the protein CASSSPLGGVTDTQYF.

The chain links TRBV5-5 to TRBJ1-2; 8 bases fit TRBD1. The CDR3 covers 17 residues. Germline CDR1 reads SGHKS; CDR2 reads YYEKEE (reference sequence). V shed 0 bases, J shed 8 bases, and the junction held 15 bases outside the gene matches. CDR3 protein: CASSLGLRVGTGGGYTF. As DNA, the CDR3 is TGTGCCAGCAGCTTGGGGCTACGGGTTGGAACAGGGGGGGGCTACACCTTC.

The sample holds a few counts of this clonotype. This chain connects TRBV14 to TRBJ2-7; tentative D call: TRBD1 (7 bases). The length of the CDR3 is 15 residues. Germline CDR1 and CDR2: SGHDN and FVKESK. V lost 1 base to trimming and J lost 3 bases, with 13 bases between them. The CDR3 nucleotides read TGTGCCAGCAGCCAAGCAGGGGGGTACCTCTACGAGCAGTACTTC. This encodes CASSQAGGYLYEQYF.

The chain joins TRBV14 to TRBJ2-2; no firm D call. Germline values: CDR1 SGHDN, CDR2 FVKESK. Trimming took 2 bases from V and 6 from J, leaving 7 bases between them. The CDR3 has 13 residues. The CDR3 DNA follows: TGTGCCAGCAGCCAACGGCTAGCCGGGGAGCTGTTTTTT. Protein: CASSQRLAGELFF.

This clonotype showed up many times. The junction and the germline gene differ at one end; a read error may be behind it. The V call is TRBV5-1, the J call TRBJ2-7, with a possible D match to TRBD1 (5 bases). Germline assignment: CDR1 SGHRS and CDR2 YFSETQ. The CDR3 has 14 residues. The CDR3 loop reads CASSFGLGAYEQYF. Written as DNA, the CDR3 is TGTGCCAGCAGTTTCGGGTTAGGGGCCTACGAGCAGTACTTC.

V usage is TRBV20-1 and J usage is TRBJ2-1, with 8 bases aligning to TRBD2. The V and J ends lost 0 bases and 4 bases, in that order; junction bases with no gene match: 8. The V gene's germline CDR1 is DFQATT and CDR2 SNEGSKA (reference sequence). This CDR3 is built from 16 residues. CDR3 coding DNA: TGCAGTGCTAGAGATTTTCAGCGGGAGTTGTACAATGAGCAGTTCTTC. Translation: CSARDFQRELYNEQFF.

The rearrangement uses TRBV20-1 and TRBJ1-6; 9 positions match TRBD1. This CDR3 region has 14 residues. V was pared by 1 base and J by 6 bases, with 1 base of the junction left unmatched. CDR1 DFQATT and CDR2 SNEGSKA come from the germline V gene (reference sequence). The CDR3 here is CSARVTGGNSPLHF. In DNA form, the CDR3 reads TGCAGTGCTAGAGTGACAGGGGGTAATTCACCCCTCCACTTT.

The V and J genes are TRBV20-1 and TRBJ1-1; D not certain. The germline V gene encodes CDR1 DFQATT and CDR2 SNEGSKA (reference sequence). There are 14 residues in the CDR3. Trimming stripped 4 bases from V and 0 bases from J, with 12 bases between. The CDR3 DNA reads TGCAGTGCTACGGAAGAAAGTATGAACACTGAAGCTTTCTTT. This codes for CSATEESMNTEAFF.

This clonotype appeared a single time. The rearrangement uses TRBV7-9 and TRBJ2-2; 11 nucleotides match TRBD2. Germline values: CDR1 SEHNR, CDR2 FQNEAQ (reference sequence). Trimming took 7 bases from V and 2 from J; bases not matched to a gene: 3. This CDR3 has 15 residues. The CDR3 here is CASNGLAGNTGELFF. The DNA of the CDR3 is TGTGCCAGCAACGGACTAGCGGGTAACACCGGGGAGCTGTTTTTT.

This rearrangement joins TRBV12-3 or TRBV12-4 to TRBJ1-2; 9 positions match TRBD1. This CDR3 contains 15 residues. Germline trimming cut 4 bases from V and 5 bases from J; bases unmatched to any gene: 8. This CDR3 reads CASSSPGTGSYGYTF. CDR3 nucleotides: TGTGCCAGCAGTTCCCCCGGGACAGGGTCATATGGCTACACCTTC.

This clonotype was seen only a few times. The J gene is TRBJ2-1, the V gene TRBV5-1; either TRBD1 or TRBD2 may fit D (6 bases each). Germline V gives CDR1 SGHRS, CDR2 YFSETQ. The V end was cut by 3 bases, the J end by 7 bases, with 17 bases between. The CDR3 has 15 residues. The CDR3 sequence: CASSSPVGGRNEQFF. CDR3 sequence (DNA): TGCGCCAGCAGCTCCCCCGTGGGGGGCAGAAATGAGCAGTTCTTC.

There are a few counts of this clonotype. CDR3 sequence: CASSLLHGDTEAFF. The CDR3 bases are TGTGCCAGCAGTCTCCTACATGGGGACACTGAAGCTTTCTTT. The chain carries TRBV27 and TRBJ1-1, with D uncertain. This CDR3 has 14 residues. Between the trimmed V and J ends, which lost 5 bases and 3 bases, there was a span of 13 bases. Germline V gene data show CDR1 as MNHEY and CDR2 as SMNVEV (reference sequence).

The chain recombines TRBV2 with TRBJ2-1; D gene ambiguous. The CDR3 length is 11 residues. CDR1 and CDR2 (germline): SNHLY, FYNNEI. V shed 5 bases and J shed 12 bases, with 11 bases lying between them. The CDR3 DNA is TGTGCCAGCAGTCCAAGCACCGGGCAGTTCTTC. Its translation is CASSPSTGQFF.

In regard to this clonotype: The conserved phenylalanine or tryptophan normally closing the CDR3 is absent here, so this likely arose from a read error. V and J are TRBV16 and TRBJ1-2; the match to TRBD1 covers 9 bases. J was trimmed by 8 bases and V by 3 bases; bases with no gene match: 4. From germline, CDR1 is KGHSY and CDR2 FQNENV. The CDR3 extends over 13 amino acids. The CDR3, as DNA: TGTGCCAGCAGCCAGGGGACAGGGTCGGGCTACACCTTA. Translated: CASSQGTGSGYTL.

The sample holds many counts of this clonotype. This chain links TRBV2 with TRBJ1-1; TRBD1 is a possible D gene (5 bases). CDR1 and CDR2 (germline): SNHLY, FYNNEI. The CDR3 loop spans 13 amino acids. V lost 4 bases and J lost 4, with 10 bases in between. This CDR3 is CASSAGEGTEAFF. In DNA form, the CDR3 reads TGTGCCAGCAGTGCGGGGGAGGGCACTGAAGCTTTCTTT.

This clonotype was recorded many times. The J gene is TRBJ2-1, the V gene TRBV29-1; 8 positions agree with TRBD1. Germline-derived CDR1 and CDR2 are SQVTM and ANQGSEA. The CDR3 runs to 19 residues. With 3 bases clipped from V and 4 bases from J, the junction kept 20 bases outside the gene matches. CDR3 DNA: TGCAGCGTTGAGGGGCCCGGGACAGGACAGCGGGTTGGGTACAATGAGCAGTTCTTC. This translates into CSVEGPGTGQRVGYNEQFF.

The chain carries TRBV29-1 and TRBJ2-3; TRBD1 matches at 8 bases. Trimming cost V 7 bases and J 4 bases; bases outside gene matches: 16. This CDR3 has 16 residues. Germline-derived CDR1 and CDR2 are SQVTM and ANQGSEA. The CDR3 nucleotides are TGCAGCGCCCAGAGGGGATGGGACAGGTTCGCAGATACGCAGTATTTT. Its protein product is CSAQRGWDRFADTQYF.

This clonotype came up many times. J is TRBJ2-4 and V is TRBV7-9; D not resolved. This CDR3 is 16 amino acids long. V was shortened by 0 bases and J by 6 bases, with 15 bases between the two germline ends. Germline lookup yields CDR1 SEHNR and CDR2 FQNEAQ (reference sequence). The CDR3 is CASSLAKMDGANIQYF. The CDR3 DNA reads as TGTGCCAGCAGCTTAGCCAAGATGGACGGAGCAAACATTCAGTACTTC.

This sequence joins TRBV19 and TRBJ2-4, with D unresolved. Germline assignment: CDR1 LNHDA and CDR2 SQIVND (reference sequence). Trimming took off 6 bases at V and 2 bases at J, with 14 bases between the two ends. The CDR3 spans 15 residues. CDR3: CASSLSHASKNIQYF. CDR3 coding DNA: TGTGCCAGTAGCCTCTCCCATGCGTCCAAAAACATTCAGTACTTC. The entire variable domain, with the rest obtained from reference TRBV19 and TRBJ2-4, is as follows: DGGITQSPKYLFRKEGQNVTLSCEQNLNHDAMYWYRQDPGQGLRLIYYSQIVNDFQKGDIAEGYSVSREKKESFPLTVTSAQKNPTAFYLCASSLSHASKNIQYFGAGTRLSVL.

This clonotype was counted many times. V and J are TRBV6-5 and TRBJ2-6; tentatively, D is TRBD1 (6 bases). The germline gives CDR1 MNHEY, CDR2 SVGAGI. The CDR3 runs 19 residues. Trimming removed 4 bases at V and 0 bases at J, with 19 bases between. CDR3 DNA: TGTGCCAGCAGTTCATCCTGGACAGACGGAAGCTCTGGGGCCAACGTCCTGACTTTC. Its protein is CASSSSWTDGSSGANVLTF.

The CDR3 here is CASSSGTGGLRYGYTF. The DNA for the CDR3 is TGTGCCAGCAGCAGCGGGACAGGAGGGCTTCGCTATGGCTACACCTTC. This sequence joins TRBV14 and TRBJ1-2; 8 bases are shared with TRBD1. CDR3 size: 16 residues. CDR1 is SGHDN and CDR2 is FVKESK in the germline V gene. Germline trimming cut 5 bases from V and 4 bases from J; bases unmatched to any gene: 12.

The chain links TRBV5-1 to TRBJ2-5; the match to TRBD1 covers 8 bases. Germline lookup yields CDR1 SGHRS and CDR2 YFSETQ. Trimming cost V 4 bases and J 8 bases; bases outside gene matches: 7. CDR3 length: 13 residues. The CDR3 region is CASSVDRERTQYF. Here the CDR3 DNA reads TGCGCCAGCAGCGTGGACAGGGAGCGAACCCAGTACTTC.

CDR3 sequence: CASSSRRGGLVTQHF. CDR3 bases: TGTGCCAGCAGTTCTCGTCGCGGGGGATTGGTGACCCAGCATTTT. This sequence joins TRBV12-3 or TRBV12-4 and TRBJ1-5; the D gene is possibly TRBD1 (5 bases). The CDR3 extends over 15 amino acids. V lost 4 bases, J lost 11 bases, and 21 bases lay in between.

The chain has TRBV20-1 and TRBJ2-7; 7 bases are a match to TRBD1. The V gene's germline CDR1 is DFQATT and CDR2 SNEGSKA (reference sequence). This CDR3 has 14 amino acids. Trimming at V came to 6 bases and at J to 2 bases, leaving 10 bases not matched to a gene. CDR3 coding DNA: TGCAGTGCCGTCCCGACAGGGATCCCCTACGAGCAGTACTTC. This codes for CSAVPTGIPYEQYF.

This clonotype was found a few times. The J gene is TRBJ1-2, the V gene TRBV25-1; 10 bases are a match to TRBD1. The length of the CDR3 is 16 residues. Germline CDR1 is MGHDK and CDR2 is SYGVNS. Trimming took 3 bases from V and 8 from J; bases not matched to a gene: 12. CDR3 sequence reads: CASSDGTGALRGGYTF. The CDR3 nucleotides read TGTGCCAGCAGTGACGGGACAGGGGCCCTCCGGGGGGGCTACACCTTC.

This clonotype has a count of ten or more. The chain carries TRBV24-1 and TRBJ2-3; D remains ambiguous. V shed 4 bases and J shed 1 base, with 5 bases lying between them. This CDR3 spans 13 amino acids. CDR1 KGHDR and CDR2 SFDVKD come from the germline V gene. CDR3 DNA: TGTGCCACCAGTGAACCGGGCACAGATACGCAGTATTTT. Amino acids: CATSEPGTDTQYF.

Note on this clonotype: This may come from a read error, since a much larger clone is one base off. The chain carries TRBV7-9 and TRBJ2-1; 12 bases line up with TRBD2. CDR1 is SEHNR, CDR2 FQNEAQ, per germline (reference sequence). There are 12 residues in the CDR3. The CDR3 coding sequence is TGTGCCAGCCGACTAGCGGGAGATGAGCGGTTCTTC. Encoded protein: CASRLAGDERFF.